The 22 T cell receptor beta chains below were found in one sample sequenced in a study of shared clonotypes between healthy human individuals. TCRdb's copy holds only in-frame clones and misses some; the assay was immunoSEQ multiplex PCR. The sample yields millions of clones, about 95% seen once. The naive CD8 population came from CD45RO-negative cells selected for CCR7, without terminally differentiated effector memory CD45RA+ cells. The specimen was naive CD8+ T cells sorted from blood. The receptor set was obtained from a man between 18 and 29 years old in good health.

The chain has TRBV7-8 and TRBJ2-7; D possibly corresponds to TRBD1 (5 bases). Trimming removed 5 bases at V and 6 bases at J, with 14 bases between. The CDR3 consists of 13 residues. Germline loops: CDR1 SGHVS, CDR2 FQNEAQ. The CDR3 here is CASSPQTDGEQYF. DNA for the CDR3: TGTGCCAGCAGCCCCCAGACAGATGGCGAGCAGTACTTC.

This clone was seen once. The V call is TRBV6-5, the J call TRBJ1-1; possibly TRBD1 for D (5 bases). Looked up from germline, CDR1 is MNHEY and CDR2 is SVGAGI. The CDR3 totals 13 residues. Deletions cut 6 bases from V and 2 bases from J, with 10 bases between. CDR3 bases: TGTGCCAGCAGGATACAGGTTAACACTGAAGCTTTCTTT. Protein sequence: CASRIQVNTEAFF.

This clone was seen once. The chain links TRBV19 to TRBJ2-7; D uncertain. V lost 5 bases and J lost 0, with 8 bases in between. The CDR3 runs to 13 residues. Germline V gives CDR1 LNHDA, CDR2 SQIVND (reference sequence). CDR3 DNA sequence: TGTGCCAGTAGTGCGGCGGTCTCCTACGAGCAGTACTTC. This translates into CASSAAVSYEQYF.

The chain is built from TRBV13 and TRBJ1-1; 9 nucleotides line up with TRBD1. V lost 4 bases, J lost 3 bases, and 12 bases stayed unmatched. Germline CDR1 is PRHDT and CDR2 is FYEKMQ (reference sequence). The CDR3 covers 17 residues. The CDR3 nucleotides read TGTGCCAGCAGCTCGCCCTTTACAGGGGGCCAGGACACTGAAGCTTTCTTT. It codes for CASSSPFTGGQDTEAFF.

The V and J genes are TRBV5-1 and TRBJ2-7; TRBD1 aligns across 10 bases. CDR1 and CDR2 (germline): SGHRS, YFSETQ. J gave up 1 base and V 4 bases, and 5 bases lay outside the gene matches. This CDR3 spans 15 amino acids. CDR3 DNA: TGCGCCAGCAGCAGCGACAGGGGGCTTTCCTACGAGCAGTACTTC. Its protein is CASSSDRGLSYEQYF.

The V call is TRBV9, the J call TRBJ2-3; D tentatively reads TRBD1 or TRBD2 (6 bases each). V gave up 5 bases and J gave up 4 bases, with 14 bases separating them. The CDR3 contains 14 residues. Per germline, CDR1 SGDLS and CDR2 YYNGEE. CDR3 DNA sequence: TGTGCCAGCAGTGTGGAGGGGGAGGCAGATACGCAGTATTTT. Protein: CASSVEGEADTQYF.

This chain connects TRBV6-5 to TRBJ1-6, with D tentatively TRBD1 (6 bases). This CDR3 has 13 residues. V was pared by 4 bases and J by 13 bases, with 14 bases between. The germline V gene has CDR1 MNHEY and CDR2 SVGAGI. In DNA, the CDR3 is TGTGCCAGCAGTTCCGCGACAGGCGCTCCCCTCCACTTT. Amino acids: CASSSATGAPLHF.

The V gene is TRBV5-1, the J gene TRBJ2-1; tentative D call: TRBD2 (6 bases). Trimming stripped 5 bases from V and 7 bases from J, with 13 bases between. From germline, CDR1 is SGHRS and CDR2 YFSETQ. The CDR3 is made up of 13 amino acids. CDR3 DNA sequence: TGCGCCAGCAGGGGGAGGACGGGGAATGAGCAGTTCTTC. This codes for CASRGRTGNEQFF.

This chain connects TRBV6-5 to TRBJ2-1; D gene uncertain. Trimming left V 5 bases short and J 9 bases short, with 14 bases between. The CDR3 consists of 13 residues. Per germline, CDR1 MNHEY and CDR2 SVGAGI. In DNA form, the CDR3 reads TGTGCCAGCAGTCGACCCCTTGGTGGTGAGCAGTTCTTC. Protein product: CASSRPLGGEQFF.

The CDR3 loop reads CSARDGWGYTF. The CDR3 DNA follows: TGCAGTGCTAGAGATGGGTGGGGCTACACCTTC. The genes are TRBV20-1 and TRBJ1-2; no clear D gene. Germline CDR1 reads DFQATT; CDR2 reads SNEGSKA (reference sequence). Trimming took 0 bases from V and 8 from J, leaving 7 bases between them. The CDR3 extends over 11 amino acids.

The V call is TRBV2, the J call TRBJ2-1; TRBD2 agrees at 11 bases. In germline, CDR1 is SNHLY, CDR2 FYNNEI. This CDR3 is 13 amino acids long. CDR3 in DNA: TGTGTTTTAGCGGGAGGGTCCTACAATGAGCAGTTCTTC. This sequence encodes CVLAGGSYNEQFF.

CDR3 region: CASSQSGTGVSQYF. The CDR3 region has the DNA TGTGCCAGCAGCCAATCCGGGACAGGGGTATCCCAGTACTTC. The chain combines TRBV14 with TRBJ2-5, with TRBD1 matching over 10 bases. J gave up 9 bases and V 2 bases, and 6 bases lay outside the gene matches. Germline CDR1 is SGHDN and CDR2 is FVKESK. The CDR3 contains 14 residues.

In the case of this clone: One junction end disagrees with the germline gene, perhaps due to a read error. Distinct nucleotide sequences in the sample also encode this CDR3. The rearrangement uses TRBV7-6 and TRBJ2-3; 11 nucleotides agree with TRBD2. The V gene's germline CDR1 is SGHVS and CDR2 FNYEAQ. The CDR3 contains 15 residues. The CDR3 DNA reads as TGTGCCAGCAGCCTAGCGGGAGGACCCACAGATACGCAGTATTTT. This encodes CASSLAGGPTDTQYF. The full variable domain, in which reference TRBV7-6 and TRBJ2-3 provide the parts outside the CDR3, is GAGVSQSPRYKVTKRGQDVALRCDPISGHVSLYWYRQALGQGPEFLTYFNYEAQQDKSGLPNDRFSAERPEGSISTLTIQRTEQRDSAMYRCASSLAGGPTDTQYFGPGTRLTVL.

In DNA form, the CDR3 reads TGTGCCAGCAGTGAACAGGGGCAGGGGGCAGATACGCAGTATTTT. Its protein is CASSEQGQGADTQYF. V and J are TRBV2 and TRBJ2-3; TRBD1 agrees at 7 bases. CDR1 is SNHLY and CDR2 is FYNNEI in the germline V gene. V shed 2 bases and J 4 bases; nucleotides not matched to a gene: 6. This CDR3 spans 15 amino acids.

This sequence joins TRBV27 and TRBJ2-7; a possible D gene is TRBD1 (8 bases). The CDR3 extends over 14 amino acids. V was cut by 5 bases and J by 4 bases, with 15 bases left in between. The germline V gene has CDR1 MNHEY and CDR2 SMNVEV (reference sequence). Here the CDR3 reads CASSPTGGEYEQYF. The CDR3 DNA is TGTGCCAGCAGTCCAACAGGGGGGGAGTACGAGCAGTACTTC.

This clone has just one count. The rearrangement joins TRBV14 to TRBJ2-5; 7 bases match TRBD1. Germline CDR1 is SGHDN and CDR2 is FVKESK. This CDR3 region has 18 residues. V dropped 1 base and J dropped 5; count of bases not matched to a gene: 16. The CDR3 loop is CASSQVATGQVYLETQYF. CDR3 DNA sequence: TGTGCCAGCAGCCAAGTGGCCACTGGACAGGTTTACTTGGAGACCCAGTACTTC.

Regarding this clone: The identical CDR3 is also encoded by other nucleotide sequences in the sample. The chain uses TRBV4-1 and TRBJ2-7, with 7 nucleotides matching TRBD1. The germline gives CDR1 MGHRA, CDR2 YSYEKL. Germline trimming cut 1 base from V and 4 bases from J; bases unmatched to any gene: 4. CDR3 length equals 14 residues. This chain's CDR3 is CASSQGTGRYEQYF. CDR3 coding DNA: TGCGCCAGCAGCCAAGGGACAGGACGTTACGAGCAGTACTTC.

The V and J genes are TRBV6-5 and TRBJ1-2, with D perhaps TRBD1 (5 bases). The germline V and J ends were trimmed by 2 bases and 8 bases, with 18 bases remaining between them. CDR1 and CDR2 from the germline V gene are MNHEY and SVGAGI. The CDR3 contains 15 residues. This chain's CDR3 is CASSYGPAGLEGYTF. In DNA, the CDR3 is TGTGCCAGCAGTTACGGACCGGCAGGGCTGGAAGGCTACACCTTC.

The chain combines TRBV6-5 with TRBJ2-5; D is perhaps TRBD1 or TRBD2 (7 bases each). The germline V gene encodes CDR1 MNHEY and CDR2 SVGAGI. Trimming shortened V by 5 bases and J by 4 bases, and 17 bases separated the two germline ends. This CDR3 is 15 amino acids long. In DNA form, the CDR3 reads TGTGCCAGCAGTCAGGGGGGGGGTAAGGTAGAGACCCAGTACTTC. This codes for CASSQGGGKVETQYF.

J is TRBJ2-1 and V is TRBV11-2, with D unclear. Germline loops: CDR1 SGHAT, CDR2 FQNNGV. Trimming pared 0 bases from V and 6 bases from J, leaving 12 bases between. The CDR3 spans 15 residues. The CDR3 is CASSLDLDRGNEQFF. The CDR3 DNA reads TGTGCCAGCAGCTTAGACCTCGATCGTGGCAATGAGCAGTTCTTC.

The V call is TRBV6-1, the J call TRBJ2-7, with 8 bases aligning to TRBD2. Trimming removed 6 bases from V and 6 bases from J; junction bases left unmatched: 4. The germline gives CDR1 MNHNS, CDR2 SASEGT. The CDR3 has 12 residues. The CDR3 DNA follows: TGTGCCAGCAGGGGACTAGTAGGCGAGCAGTACTTC. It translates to CASRGLVGEQYF.

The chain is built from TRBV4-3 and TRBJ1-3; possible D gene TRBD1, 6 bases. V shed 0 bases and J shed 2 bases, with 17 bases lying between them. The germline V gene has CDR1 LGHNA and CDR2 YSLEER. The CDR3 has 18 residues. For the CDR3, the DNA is TGCGCCAGCAGCCAAGAGGTTTCCGGGGGCAATGCTGGAAACACCATATATTTT. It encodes CASSQEVSGGNAGNTIYF.